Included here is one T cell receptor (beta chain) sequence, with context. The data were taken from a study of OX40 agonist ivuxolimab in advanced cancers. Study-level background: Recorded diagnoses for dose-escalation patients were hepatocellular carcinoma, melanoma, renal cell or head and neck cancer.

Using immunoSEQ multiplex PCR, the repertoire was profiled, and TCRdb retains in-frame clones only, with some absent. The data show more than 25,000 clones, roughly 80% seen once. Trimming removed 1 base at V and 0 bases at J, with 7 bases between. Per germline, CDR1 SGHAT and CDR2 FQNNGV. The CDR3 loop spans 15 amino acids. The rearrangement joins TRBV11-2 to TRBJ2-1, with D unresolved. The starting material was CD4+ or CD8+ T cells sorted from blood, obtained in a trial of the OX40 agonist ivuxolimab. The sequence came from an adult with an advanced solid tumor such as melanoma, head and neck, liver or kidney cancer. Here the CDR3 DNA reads TGTGCCAGCAGCTTAGCGGGCCCCTCCTACAATGAGCAGTTCTTC. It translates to CASSLAGPSYNEQFF.